These 32 T cell receptor beta chains share one sample of origin, sequenced in a study of T cell clones after liver transplantation. The table came from immunoSEQ multiplex PCR; TCRdb's copy has only in-frame clones and leaves some out. There are more than 5,000 clones in the sample; 65% to 80% occur only once, and roughly a third lies in the top ten. The sequencing here drew on CD8+ T cells from blood, taken 24 months after liver transplant. The receptors derive from a human patient who received a liver transplant. The graft donor may have contributed some T cells.

This clone was detected only a few times. The V and J genes are TRBV2 and TRBJ2-7, with TRBD2 as a possible D gene (5 bases). Trimming shortened V by 7 bases and J by 0 bases, and 19 bases separated the two germline ends. Germline V gene lookup returns CDR1 SNHLY and CDR2 FYNNEI. The CDR3 totals 16 residues. The CDR3, as DNA: TGTGCCAGCATTCCCCCTCTGGCGGGCCTCTCCTACGAGCAGTACTTC. Encoded protein: CASIPPLAGLSYEQYF.

The chain uses TRBV6-1 and TRBJ2-6; D call uncertain. Germline V gene lookup returns CDR1 MNHNS and CDR2 SASEGT. V was shortened by 8 bases and J by 13 bases, with 18 bases between the two germline ends. The CDR3 has 13 amino acids. CDR3 protein: CASRFTDLEVLTF. CDR3 sequence (DNA): TGTGCCAGCCGATTCACGGATCTAGAAGTCCTGACTTTC.

This clone was seen just once. V usage is TRBV2 and J usage is TRBJ1-2; D possibly corresponds to TRBD1 (6 bases). The ends were cut back, 7 bases at V and 7 bases at J, with 22 bases in the middle. Germline-derived CDR1 and CDR2 are SNHLY and FYNNEI. The CDR3 runs to 15 residues. CDR3 region: CASNRGGLRFGGYTF. CDR3 nucleotides: TGTGCCAGCAACCGAGGGGGACTCCGATTCGGTGGCTACACCTTC.

The DNA for the CDR3 is TGTGCCAGCAGCTTTACAGGGGGCTCCTACGAGCAGTACTTC. Translated, it gives CASSFTGGSYEQYF. J is TRBJ2-7 and V is TRBV7-3, with TRBD1 matching over 8 bases. The CDR3 extends over 14 amino acids. In germline, CDR1 is SGHTA, CDR2 FQGTGA. Unmatched junction bases numbered 1, after V lost 3 bases and J lost 0 bases.

The genes are TRBV30 and TRBJ2-7; TRBD1 matches 12 bases. The J segment lost 4 bases and the V segment lost 3 bases, leaving 4 bases of the junction unmatched. The CDR3 sequence is 14 residues long. Germline V gene data show CDR1 as GTSNPN and CDR2 as SVGIG (reference sequence). CDR3 coding DNA: TGTGCCTGGAGCTGGGGACAGGGGGCGTACGAGCAGTACTTC. Amino acid sequence: CAWSWGQGAYEQYF.

The gene calls are TRBV10-2 and TRBJ1-4; possibly TRBD1 for D (5 bases). Germline loops: CDR1 WSHSY, CDR2 SAAADI. Trimming took 4 bases from V and 8 from J, leaving 17 bases between them. The CDR3 loop spans 15 amino acids. CDR3 coding DNA: TGCGCCAGCAGTGCGTTGGGACCCAGTACAGAAAAACTGTTTTTT. As protein: CASSALGPSTEKLFF.

This clone was detected only once. The rearrangement uses TRBV27 and TRBJ1-5, with D perhaps TRBD1 (5 bases). Trimming shortened V by 8 bases and J by 2 bases, and 19 bases separated the two germline ends. CDR1 and CDR2 (germline): MNHEY, SMNVEV (reference sequence). CDR3 length: 16 amino acids. The CDR3 protein is CASSQAGGVGNQPQHF. Written as DNA, the CDR3 is TGTGCCAGCTCCCAAGCCGGGGGGGTGGGCAATCAGCCCCAGCATTTT.

The chain has TRBV4-1 and TRBJ2-1; possible D gene TRBD2, 6 bases. Germline V gene lookup returns CDR1 MGHRA and CDR2 YSYEKL. The CDR3 length is 16 residues. Trimming removed 4 bases from V and 0 bases from J, with 13 bases in between. CDR3 sequence reads: CASSPQASVSYNEQFF. CDR3 nucleotide sequence: TGCGCCAGCAGCCCCCAAGCTAGCGTCTCCTACAATGAGCAGTTCTTC.

In its sample, this clone was seen a few times. The chain is built from TRBV5-4 and TRBJ2-2; D unclear. Germline V gene lookup returns CDR1 SGHNT and CDR2 YYREEE (reference sequence). V lost 1 base and J lost 2, with 6 bases in between. This CDR3 comprises 14 residues. The CDR3 region has the DNA TGTGCCAGCAGCTTGCCCCCAAACACCGGGGAGCTGTTTTTT. This sequence encodes CASSLPPNTGELFF.

The V and J genes are TRBV6-5 and TRBJ1-1; no definite D call. This CDR3 spans 13 amino acids. Looked up from germline, CDR1 is MNHEY and CDR2 is SVGAGI. Trimming took 8 bases from V and 5 from J, leaving 15 bases between them. CDR3 residues: CASHPHGDTEAFF. CDR3 sequence (DNA): TGTGCCAGCCATCCCCACGGGGATACTGAAGCTTTCTTT.

CDR3 protein: CASTSGYEQYF. CDR3 nucleotides: TGCGCCAGCACATCCGGATACGAGCAGTACTTC. The chain recombines TRBV5-1 with TRBJ2-7; D is unclear. Germline assignment: CDR1 SGHRS and CDR2 YFSETQ. Trimming cost V 6 bases and J 4 bases, with 8 bases left between them. CDR3 length: 11 residues.

The chain joins TRBV29-1 to TRBJ2-2, with 7 bases fitting TRBD1. Per the germline V gene, CDR1 is SQVTM and CDR2 is ANQGSEA. The CDR3 is 11 amino acids. Trimming cost V 8 bases and J 5 bases; bases outside gene matches: 2. CDR3 in amino acids: CSTQGTGELFF. In nucleotides, the CDR3 is TGCAGCACACAGGGGACCGGGGAGCTGTTTTTT.

Within the sample, this clone is medium-sized. The chain combines TRBV19 with TRBJ2-1; 7 bases are shared with TRBD2. CDR3 length: 15 residues. V was pared by 4 bases and J by 2 bases, with 5 bases of the junction left unmatched. CDR1 is LNHDA and CDR2 is SQIVND in the germline V gene (reference sequence). This chain's CDR3 is CASSSVSGPYNEQFF. In nucleotides, the CDR3 is TGTGCCAGTAGTAGTGTTAGCGGGCCCTACAATGAGCAGTTCTTC.

The chain employs TRBV19 and TRBJ1-5; 8 bases fit TRBD1. J gave up 6 bases and V 5 bases, and 6 bases lay outside the gene matches. CDR3 size: 14 residues. Germline loops: CDR1 LNHDA, CDR2 SQIVND (reference sequence). CDR3 sequence: CASSGQGGGQPQHF. As DNA, the CDR3 is TGTGCCAGTAGTGGACAGGGAGGGGGTCAGCCCCAGCATTTT.

This clone has just one count. The gene calls are TRBV5-6 and TRBJ1-6, with TRBD1 as a possible D gene (6 bases). Germline values: CDR1 SGHDT, CDR2 YYEEEE. The CDR3 is made up of 14 amino acids. V shed 0 bases and J shed 7 bases, with 8 bases lying between them. The CDR3 DNA is TGTGCCAGCAGCTTGGACAGGGCAAATTCACCCCTCCACTTT. Translating gives CASSLDRANSPLHF.

This chain uses TRBV7-2 with TRBJ1-5; D is unresolved. CDR3 length: 17 amino acids. V gave up 5 bases and J gave up 7 bases, with 24 bases separating them. Germline values: CDR1 SGHTA, CDR2 FQGNSA. This chain's CDR3 is CASSIFKDGGFEQPQHF. In nucleotides, the CDR3 is TGTGCCAGCAGCATATTCAAGGACGGCGGTTTCGAGCAGCCCCAGCATTTT.

In nucleotides, the CDR3 is TGTGCCAGCAGCCCAGAAACGGGCGAGCAGTACTTC. It specifies CASSPETGEQYF. The V gene is TRBV13, the J gene TRBJ2-7; D unclear. The germline CDR1 and CDR2 sequences are PRHDT and FYEKMQ (reference sequence). The CDR3 is 12 amino acids. V was clipped by 5 bases and J by 6 bases, with 11 bases between them.

This clone was found a few times. The chain is built from TRBV19 and TRBJ2-7, with 9 bases that match TRBD1. Germline V gene sequence: CDR1 LNHDA, CDR2 SQIVND (reference sequence). With 5 bases clipped from V and 2 bases from J, the junction kept 7 bases outside the gene matches. The CDR3 has 15 residues. The CDR3 spells CASSPGQGQAYEQYF. DNA of the CDR3: TGTGCCAGTAGTCCAGGACAGGGGCAGGCCTACGAGCAGTACTTC. Full variable domain (remainder filled in from reference TRBV19 and TRBJ2-7): DGGITQSPKYLFRKEGQNVTLSCEQNLNHDAMYWYRQDPGQGLRLIYYSQIVNDFQKGDIAEGYSVSREKKESFPLTVTSAQKNPTAFYLCASSPGQGQAYEQYFGPGTRLTVT.

By frequency in the sample, this clone is large (0.1 to 1%). This CDR3 reads CASSPGVGNEQFF. The CDR3 nucleotides read TGTGCCAGCAGCCCCGGCGTTGGGAATGAGCAGTTCTTC. This rearrangement joins TRBV7-2 to TRBJ2-1; D remains unclear. Per the germline V gene, CDR1 is SGHTA and CDR2 is FQGNSA. V was trimmed by 5 bases and J by 7 bases, leaving 12 bases between them. The CDR3 length is 13 residues. Supplemented by reference TRBV7-2 and TRBJ2-1, the full variable domain reads GAGVSQSPSNKVTEKGKDVELRCDPISGHTALYWYRQSLGQGLEFLIYFQGNSAPDKSGLPSDRFSAERTGGSVSTLTIQRTQQEDSAVYLCASSPGVGNEQFFGPGTRLTVL.

A word on this clone: Other DNA sequences in the same sample also yield this CDR3. The chain uses TRBV15 and TRBJ2-1, with 11 bases that match TRBD2. The CDR3 has 16 amino acids. The V segment lost 3 bases and the J segment 5 bases; nucleotides outside the gene matches: 6. Germline values: CDR1 LNHNV, CDR2 YYDKDF (reference sequence). This CDR3 is CATSSWGSGGDNEQFF. In DNA, the CDR3 is TGTGCCACCAGCAGCTGGGGTAGCGGGGGGGACAATGAGCAGTTCTTC.

This chain joins TRBV5-1 and TRBJ2-5; a possible D gene is TRBD1 (6 bases). Germline values: CDR1 SGHRS, CDR2 YFSETQ. Deletions cut 5 bases from V and 5 bases from J, with 22 bases between. The CDR3 consists of 16 residues. CDR3 residues: CASSFPQGEVLETQYF. The CDR3 coding sequence is TGCGCCAGCAGTTTCCCACAGGGTGAGGTGTTGGAGACCCAGTACTTC.

The chain employs TRBV10-1 and TRBJ2-7; D is undetermined. CDR3 size: 12 residues. The germline gives CDR1 WNHNN, CDR2 SYGVQD (reference sequence). Trimming took off 3 bases at V and 7 bases at J, with 10 bases between the two ends. CDR3 region: CASSDLASEQYF. Written as DNA, the CDR3 is TGCGCCAGCAGTGACCTCGCGAGTGAGCAGTACTTC.

By sample fraction, this clone is medium-sized. J is TRBJ2-1 and V is TRBV7-9, with 8 bases lining up with TRBD1. From germline, CDR1 is SEHNR and CDR2 FQNEAQ (reference sequence). This CDR3 has 17 residues. Trimming took 5 bases from V and 8 from J; bases not matched to a gene: 17. The CDR3 coding sequence is TGTGCCAGCAGCCCCCCCCGTGAGGACAGGGTATTCGATGAGCAGTTCTTC. It yields the protein CASSPPREDRVFDEQFF.

The V call is TRBV5-1, the J call TRBJ2-5, with D unresolved. The DNA end lines up better with TRBJ2-7; the J call may be wrong. Germline V CDR1 and CDR2: SGHRS, YFSETQ. The CDR3 has 13 amino acids. Here the CDR3 DNA reads TGCGCCAGCAGCTTGTCGCATAACTACGAGCAGTACTTC. Translating it yields CASSLSHNYEQYF.

This rearrangement joins TRBV19 to TRBJ2-5, with 8 bases fitting TRBD1. With 0 bases clipped from V and 4 bases from J, the junction kept 10 bases outside the gene matches. CDR1 is LNHDA and CDR2 is SQIVND in the germline V gene (reference sequence). The CDR3 totals 17 residues. The CDR3 sequence is CASSIDLRGQGVETQYF. In DNA, the CDR3 is TGTGCCAGTAGTATAGACCTCAGGGGGCAAGGGGTAGAGACCCAGTACTTC.

The CDR3 sequence: CASSIGTGGQPQHF. The CDR3 bases are TGTGCCAGTAGTATTGGCACAGGGGGTCAGCCCCAGCATTTT. J is TRBJ1-5 and V is TRBV19, with 8 bases that match TRBD1. V dropped 3 bases and J dropped 6; count of bases not matched to a gene: 4. Germline values: CDR1 LNHDA, CDR2 SQIVND (reference sequence). This CDR3 has 14 amino acids.

This clone was counted a single time. The gene calls are TRBV4-1 and TRBJ2-7; D uncertain. This CDR3 contains 12 residues. The germline CDR1 and CDR2 sequences are MGHRA and YSYEKL. Trimming cost V 0 bases and J 6 bases, with 6 bases left between them. DNA for the CDR3: TGCGCCAGCAGCCAAGATGGTGGCGAGCAGTACTTC. Its protein product is CASSQDGGEQYF.

This chain uses TRBV6-1 with TRBJ1-2; a weak D match, TRBD1 (6 bases). With 1 base removed from V and 3 bases from J, the gap between germline ends came to 12 bases. The CDR3 loop spans 15 amino acids. Germline V gene data show CDR1 as MNHNS and CDR2 as SASEGT. DNA for the CDR3: TGTGCCAGCAGTGAAGGGACAGCTCCGGACTATGGCTACACCTTC. Protein product: CASSEGTAPDYGYTF.

This clone is hyperexpanded in the sample. Different DNA sequences within this sample yield the same CDR3. The V gene is TRBV19, the J gene TRBJ2-1; a possible D gene is TRBD1 (6 bases). The CDR3 has 15 amino acids. Germline CDR1 LNHDA, CDR2 SQIVND (reference sequence). V dropped 3 bases and J dropped 4 bases, with 13 bases sitting between them. Written as DNA, the CDR3 is TGTGCCAGTAGTATTGTTCAGGGGCCGTACAATGAGCAGTTCTTC. As protein: CASSIVQGPYNEQFF.

This clone has a single count. This same CDR3 is encoded by further DNA sequences in the sample. The chain is built from TRBV19 and TRBJ1-1; D is ambiguous. This CDR3 region has 11 residues. Germline loops: CDR1 LNHDA, CDR2 SQIVND (reference sequence). The V end lost 3 bases, the J end lost 5 bases, and 4 bases lay between the germline ends. The CDR3 sequence: CASSIGTEAFF. CDR3 in DNA: TGTGCCAGTAGTATTGGTACTGAAGCTTTCTTT.

J is TRBJ2-3 and V is TRBV29-1; 10 bases are a match to TRBD1. V was clipped by 8 bases and J by 4 bases; unmatched bases: 6. Germline loops: CDR1 SQVTM, CDR2 ANQGSEA. The CDR3 sequence is 13 residues long. CDR3 sequence reads: CSLTGGGSDTQYF. CDR3 sequence (DNA): TGCAGCCTGACAGGGGGCGGATCAGATACGCAGTATTTT.

V and J are TRBV27 and TRBJ2-7; 8 bases agree with TRBD2. Germline-derived CDR1 and CDR2 are MNHEY and SMNVEV (reference sequence). There are 16 residues in the CDR3. J lost 3 bases, V lost 1 base, and 8 bases had no gene match. The CDR3 sequence: CASSLFLAGTLYEQYF. The CDR3 nucleotides read TGTGCCAGCAGTTTATTTCTAGCGGGTACCCTCTACGAGCAGTACTTC.